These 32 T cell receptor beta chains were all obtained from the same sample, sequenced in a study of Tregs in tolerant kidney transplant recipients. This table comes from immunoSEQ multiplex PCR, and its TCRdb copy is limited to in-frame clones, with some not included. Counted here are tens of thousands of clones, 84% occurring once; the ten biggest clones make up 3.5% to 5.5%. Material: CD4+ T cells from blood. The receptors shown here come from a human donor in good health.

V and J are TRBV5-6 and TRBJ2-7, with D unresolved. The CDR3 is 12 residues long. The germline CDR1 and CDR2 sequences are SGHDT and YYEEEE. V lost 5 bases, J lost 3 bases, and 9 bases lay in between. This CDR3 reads CASSRKVYEQYF. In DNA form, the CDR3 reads TGTGCCAGCAGTCGCAAGGTCTACGAGCAGTACTTC.

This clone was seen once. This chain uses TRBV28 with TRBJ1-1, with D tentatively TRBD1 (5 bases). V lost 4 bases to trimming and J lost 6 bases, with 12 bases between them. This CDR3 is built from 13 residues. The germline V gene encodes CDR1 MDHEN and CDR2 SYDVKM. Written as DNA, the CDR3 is TGTGCCAGCAGTTGGAGGGGAACGGCTGAAGCTTTCTTT. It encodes CASSWRGTAEAFF.

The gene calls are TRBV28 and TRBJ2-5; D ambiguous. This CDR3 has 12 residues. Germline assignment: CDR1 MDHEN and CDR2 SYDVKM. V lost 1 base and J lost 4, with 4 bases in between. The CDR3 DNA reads TGTGCCAGCAGTTTATCGATAGAGACCCAGTACTTC. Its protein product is CASSLSIETQYF.

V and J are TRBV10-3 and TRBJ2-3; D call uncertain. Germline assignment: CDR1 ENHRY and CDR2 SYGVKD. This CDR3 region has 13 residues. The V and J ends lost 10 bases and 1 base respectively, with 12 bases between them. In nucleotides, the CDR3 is TGTGCCACCGGTCCTGCGGGCACAGATACGCAGTATTTT. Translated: CATGPAGTDTQYF.

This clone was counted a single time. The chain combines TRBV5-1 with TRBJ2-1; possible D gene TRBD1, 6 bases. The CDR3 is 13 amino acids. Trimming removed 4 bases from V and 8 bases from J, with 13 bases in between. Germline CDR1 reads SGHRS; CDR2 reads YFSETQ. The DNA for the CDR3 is TGCGCCAGCAGCCGCCGGTACAGGGATGAGCAGTTCTTC. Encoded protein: CASSRRYRDEQFF.

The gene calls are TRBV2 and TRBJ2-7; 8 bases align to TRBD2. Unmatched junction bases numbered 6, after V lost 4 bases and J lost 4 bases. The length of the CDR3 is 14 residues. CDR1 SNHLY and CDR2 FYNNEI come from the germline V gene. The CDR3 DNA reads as TGTGCCAGCAGTGGGCTAGCGGGCTTTTACGAGCAGTACTTC. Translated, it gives CASSGLAGFYEQYF.

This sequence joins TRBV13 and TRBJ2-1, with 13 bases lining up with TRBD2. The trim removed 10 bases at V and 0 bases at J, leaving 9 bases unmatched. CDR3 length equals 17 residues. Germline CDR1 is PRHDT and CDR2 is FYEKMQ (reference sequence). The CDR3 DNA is TGTGCCACCTGGACTAGCGGGAGCCTCTCCTCCTACAATGAGCAGTTCTTC. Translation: CATWTSGSLSSYNEQFF.

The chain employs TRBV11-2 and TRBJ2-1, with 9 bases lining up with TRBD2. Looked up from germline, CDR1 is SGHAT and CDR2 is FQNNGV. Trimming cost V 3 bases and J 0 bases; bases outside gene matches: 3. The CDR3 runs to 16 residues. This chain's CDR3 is CASSFAGGRSYNEQFF. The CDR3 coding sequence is TGTGCCAGCAGCTTCGCGGGAGGGCGCTCCTACAATGAGCAGTTCTTC.

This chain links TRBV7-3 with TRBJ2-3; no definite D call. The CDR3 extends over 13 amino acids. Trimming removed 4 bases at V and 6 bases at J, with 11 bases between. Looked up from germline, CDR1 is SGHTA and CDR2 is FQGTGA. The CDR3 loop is CASSSWVSDTQYF. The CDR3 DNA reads TGTGCCAGCAGCTCGTGGGTTTCGGATACGCAGTATTTT.

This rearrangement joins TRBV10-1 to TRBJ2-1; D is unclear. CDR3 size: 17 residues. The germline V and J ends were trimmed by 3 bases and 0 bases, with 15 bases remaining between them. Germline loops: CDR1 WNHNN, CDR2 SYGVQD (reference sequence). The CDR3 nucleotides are TGCGCCAGCAGTGATTCCCCCCCAGCTACCTCCTACAATGAGCAGTTCTTC. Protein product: CASSDSPPATSYNEQFF.

CDR3 sequence reads: CASSRLGENTGELFF. The CDR3 DNA follows: TGTGCCAGCAGCCGTTTGGGCGAAAACACCGGGGAGCTGTTTTTT. This chain connects TRBV4-2 to TRBJ2-2, with D uncertain. V lost 4 bases and J 2 bases, leaving 11 bases between the germline ends. Germline V gives CDR1 LGHNA, CDR2 YNFKEQ. This CDR3 has 15 residues.

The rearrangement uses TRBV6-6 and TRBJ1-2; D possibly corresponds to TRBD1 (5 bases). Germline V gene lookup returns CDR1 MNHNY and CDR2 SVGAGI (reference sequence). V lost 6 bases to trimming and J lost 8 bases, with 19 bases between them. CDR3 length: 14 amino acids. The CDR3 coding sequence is TGTGCCAGCAGCCCCCCACACAGGCGGAGGGGCTACACCTTC. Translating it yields CASSPPHRRRGYTF.

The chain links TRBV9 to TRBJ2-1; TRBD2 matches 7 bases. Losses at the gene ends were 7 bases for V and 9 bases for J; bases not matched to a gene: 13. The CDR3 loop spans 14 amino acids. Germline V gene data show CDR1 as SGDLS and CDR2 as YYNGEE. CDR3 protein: CASGRGGTGGEQFF. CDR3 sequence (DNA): TGTGCCAGCGGTCGGGGAGGGACGGGTGGTGAGCAGTTCTTC.

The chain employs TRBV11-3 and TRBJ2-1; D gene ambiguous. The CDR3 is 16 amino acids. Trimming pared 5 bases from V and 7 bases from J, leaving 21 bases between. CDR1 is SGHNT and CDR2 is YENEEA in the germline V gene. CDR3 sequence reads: CASSRMDRRAINEQFF. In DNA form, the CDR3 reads TGTGCCAGCAGCCGTATGGACCGCCGGGCCATTAATGAGCAGTTCTTC.

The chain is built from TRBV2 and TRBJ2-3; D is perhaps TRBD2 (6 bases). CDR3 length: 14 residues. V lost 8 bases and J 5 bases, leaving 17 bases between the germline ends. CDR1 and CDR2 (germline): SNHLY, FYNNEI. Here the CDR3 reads CASRRRLELDTQYF. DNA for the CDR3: TGTGCCAGCCGACGACGACTAGAGCTAGATACGCAGTATTTT.

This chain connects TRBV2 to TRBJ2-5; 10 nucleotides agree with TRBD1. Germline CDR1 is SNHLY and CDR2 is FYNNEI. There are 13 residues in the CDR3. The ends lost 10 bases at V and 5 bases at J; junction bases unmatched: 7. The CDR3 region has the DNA TGTGCCACTGGGGACAGGGGAAGGGAGACCCAGTACTTC. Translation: CATGDRGRETQYF.

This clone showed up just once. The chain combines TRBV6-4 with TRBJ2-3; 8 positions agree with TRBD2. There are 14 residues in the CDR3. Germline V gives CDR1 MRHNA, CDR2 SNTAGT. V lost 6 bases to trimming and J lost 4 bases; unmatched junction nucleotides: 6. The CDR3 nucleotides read TGTGCCAGCAGCCGGGGACTAGTGTCAGATACGCAGTATTTT. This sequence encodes CASSRGLVSDTQYF.

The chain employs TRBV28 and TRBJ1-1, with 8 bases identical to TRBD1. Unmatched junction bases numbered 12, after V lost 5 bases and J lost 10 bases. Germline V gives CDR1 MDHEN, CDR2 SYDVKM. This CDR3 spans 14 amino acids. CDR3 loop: CASSVPTGDGVAFF. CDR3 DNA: TGTGCCAGCAGTGTACCGACAGGGGATGGGGTAGCTTTCTTT.

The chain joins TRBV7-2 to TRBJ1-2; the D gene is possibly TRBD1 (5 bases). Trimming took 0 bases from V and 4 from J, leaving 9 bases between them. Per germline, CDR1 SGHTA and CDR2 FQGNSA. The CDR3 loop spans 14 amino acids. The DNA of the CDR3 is TGTGCCAGCAGCTTAGCGGAAGGGGTCTATGGCTACACCTTC. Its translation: CASSLAEGVYGYTF. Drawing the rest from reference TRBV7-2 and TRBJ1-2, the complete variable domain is GAGVSQSPSNKVTEKGKDVELRCDPISGHTALYWYRQSLGQGLEFLIYFQGNSAPDKSGLPSDRFSAERTGGSVSTLTIQRTQQEDSAVYLCASSLAEGVYGYTFGSGTRLTVV.

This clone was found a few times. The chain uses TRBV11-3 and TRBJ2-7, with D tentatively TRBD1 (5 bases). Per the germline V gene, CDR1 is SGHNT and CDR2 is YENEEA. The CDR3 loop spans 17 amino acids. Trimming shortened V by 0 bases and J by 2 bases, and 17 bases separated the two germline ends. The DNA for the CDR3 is TGTGCCAGCAGCTTAGATCGTTGGTCTGGACATACCTACGAGCAGTACTTC. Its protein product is CASSLDRWSGHTYEQYF. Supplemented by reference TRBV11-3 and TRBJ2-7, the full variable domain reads EAGVVQSPRYKIIEKKQPVAFWCNPISGHNTLYWYLQNLGQGPELLIRYENEEAVDDSQLPKDRFSAERLKGVDSTLKIQPAELGDSAVYLCASSLDRWSGHTYEQYFGPGTRLTVT.

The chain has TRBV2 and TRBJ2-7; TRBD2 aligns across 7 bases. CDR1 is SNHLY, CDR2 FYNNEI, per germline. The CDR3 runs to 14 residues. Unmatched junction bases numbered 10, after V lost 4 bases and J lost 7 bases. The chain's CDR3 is CASSATSRRGEQYF. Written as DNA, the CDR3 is TGTGCCAGCAGTGCGACTAGCCGGCGAGGGGAGCAGTACTTC.

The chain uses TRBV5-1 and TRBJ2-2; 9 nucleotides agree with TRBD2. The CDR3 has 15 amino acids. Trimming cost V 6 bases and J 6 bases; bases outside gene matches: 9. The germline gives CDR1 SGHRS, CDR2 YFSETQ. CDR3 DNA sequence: TGCGCCAGCACGGCTAGCGGGATTCGCTCCGGGGAGCTGTTTTTT. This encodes CASTASGIRSGELFF.

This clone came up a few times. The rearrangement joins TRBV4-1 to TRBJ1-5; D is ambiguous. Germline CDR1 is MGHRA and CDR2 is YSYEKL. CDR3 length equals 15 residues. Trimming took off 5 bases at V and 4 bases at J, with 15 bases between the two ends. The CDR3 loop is CASSSPAGGNQPQHF. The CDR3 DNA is TGCGCCAGCAGCTCACCAGCCGGAGGTAATCAGCCCCAGCATTTT.

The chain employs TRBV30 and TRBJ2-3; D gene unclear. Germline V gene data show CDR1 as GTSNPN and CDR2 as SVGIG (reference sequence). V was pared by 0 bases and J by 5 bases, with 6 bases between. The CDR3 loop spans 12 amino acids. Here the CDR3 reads CAWSVKGDTQYF. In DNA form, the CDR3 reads TGTGCCTGGAGTGTAAAAGGAGATACGCAGTATTTT.

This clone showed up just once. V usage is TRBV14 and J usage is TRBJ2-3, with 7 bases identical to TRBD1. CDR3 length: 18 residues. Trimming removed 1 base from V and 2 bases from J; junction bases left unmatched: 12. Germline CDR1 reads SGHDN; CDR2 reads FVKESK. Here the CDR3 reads CASSQVGSRGQITDTQYF. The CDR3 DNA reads TGTGCCAGCAGCCAAGTAGGTTCTCGGGGACAGATCACAGATACGCAGTATTTT. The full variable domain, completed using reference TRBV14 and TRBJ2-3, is EAGVTQFPSHSVIEKGQTVTLRCDPISGHDNLYWYRRVMGKEIKFLLHFVKESKQDESGMPNNRFLAERTGGTYSTLKVQPAELEDSGVYFCASSQVGSRGQITDTQYFGPGTRLTVL.

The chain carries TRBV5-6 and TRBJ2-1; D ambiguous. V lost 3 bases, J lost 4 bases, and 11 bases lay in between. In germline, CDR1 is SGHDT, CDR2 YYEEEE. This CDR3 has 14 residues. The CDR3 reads CASSSTLLYNEQFF. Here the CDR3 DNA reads TGTGCCAGCAGCTCGACCCTCCTTTACAATGAGCAGTTCTTC.

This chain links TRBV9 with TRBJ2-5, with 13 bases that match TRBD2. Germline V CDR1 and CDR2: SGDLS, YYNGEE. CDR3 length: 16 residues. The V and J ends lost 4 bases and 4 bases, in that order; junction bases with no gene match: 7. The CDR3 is CASSPTSGRAGETQYF. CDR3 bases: TGTGCCAGCAGCCCCACTAGCGGGAGGGCCGGAGAGACCCAGTACTTC. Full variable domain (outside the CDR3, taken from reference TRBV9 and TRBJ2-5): DSGVTQTPKHLITATGQRVTLRCSPRSGDLSVYWYQQSLDQGLQFLIQYYNGEERAKGNILERFSAQQFPDLHSELNLSSLELGDSALYFCASSPTSGRAGETQYFGPGTRLLVL.

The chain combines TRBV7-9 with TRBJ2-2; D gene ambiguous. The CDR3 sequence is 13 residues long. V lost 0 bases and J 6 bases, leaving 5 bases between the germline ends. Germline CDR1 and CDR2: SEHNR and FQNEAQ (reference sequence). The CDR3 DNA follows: TGTGCCAGCAGCTTAGCGGGGTCCGGGGAGCTGTTTTTT. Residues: CASSLAGSGELFF. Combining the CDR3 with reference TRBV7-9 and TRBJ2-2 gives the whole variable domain DTGVSQNPRHKITKRGQNVTFRCDPISEHNRLYWYRQTLGQGPEFLTYFQNEAQLEKSRLLSDRFSAERPKGSFSTLEIQRTEQGDSAMYLCASSLAGSGELFFGEGSRLTVL.

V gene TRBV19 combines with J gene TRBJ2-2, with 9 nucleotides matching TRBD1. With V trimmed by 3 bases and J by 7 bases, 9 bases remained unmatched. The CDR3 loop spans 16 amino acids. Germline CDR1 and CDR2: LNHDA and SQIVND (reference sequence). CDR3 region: CASSIGNRGQGGELFF. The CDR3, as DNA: TGTGCCAGTAGTATCGGGAACAGGGGGCAGGGCGGGGAGCTGTTTTTT. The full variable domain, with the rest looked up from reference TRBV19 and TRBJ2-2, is DGGITQSPKYLFRKEGQNVTLSCEQNLNHDAMYWYRQDPGQGLRLIYYSQIVNDFQKGDIAEGYSVSREKKESFPLTVTSAQKNPTAFYLCASSIGNRGQGGELFFGEGSRLTVL.

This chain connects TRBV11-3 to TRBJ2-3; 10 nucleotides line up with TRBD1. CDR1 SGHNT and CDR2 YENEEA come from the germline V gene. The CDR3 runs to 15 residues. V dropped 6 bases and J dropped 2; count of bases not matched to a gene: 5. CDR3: CASSSGQGDTDTQYF. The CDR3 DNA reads TGTGCCAGCAGTAGTGGACAGGGGGACACAGATACGCAGTATTTT.

CDR3 bases: TGTGCCAGTAGACCAGACAGGCCCCCCTATGGCTACACCTTC. The encoded protein is CASRPDRPPYGYTF. The rearrangement links TRBV19 to TRBJ1-2; D perhaps matches TRBD1 (6 bases). Between the trimmed V and J ends, which lost 6 bases and 4 bases, there was a span of 15 bases. The CDR3 has 14 residues. CDR1 and CDR2 from the germline V gene are LNHDA and SQIVND (reference sequence).

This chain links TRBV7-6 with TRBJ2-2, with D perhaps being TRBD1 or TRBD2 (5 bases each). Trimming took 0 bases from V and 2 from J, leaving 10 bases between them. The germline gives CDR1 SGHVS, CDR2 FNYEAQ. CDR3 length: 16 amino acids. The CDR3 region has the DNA TGTGCCAGCAGCTTAGCGGGGGAACTAAACACCGGGGAGCTGTTTTTT. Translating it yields CASSLAGELNTGELFF.